This T cell receptor beta chain was captured by sequencing in a study of blood T cell repertoires in COVID-19. Across the study: The United States, Italy and Spain were the sources of the acute and convalescent COVID-19 samples. T cells, B-cell-depleted T cells, or PBMCs supplied cDNA or gDNA.

CDR1 SEHNR and CDR2 FQNEAQ come from the germline V gene (reference sequence). V trimming: 4 bases; J trimming: 6 bases; junction bases outside the gene matches: 3. CDR3 size: 13 residues. Per the authors' pipeline: Amplification from reference gene primers served as the basis for estimated nucleated cell counts. Using immunoSEQ multiplex PCR, the repertoire was profiled, and TCRdb retains in-frame clones only, with some absent. The DNA was the basis for D and trimming; V, J and clone size are from that table. The sample consists of 150,000 to 200,000 clones, about 92% of them appearing once. This clone came up a few times.

Sequencing was done on a sample of peripheral blood. The chain links TRBV7-9 to TRBJ2-1; 7 nucleotides agree with TRBD2. This sequence was found in a man in his thirties or forties with COVID-19, enrolled during active disease. The chain's CDR3 is CASSWRESNEQFF. Written as DNA, the CDR3 is TGTGCCAGCAGCTGGCGGGAGAGCAATGAGCAGTTCTTC.